This T cell receptor (beta chain) was identified in a study of OX40 agonist ivuxolimab in advanced cancers. The method was immunoSEQ multiplex PCR; TCRdb's version includes in-frame clones alone and lacks a portion of them. The data show under 75,000 clones, around 81% seen once. Germline CDR1 and CDR2: SGHAT and FQNNGV. This CDR3 has 15 residues. The V gene lost 5 bases and the J gene lost 4 bases, with 15 bases spanning the gap. Here the sequenced sample was CD4+ or CD8+ T cells sorted from blood, taken in a trial of the OX40 agonist ivuxolimab. This chain uses TRBV11-2 with TRBJ1-3; D might be TRBD1 (5 bases). This TCR came from an adult with an advanced solid tumor such as melanoma, head and neck, liver or kidney cancer. This CDR3 is CASSPRRGGGNTIYF. CDR3 nucleotides: TGTGCCAGCAGCCCTCGGAGGGGCGGCGGAAACACCATATATTTT.